This T cell receptor beta chain stems from a study of Ad26.COV2.S vaccination and SARS-CoV-2 variants. Study in general: Intramuscularly, Ad26.COV2.S was given either once or twice, 56 days apart.

Sequencing used immunoSEQ multiplex PCR; TCRdb keeps in-frame clones, though not all of them. This repertoire shows approximately 350,000 clones, approximately 83% found once; its top ten account for 7% to 9.5%. This CDR3 comprises 20 residues. A remark on this clone: No antigen is known for it.

Overall study results and limits: Spike-specific responses of CD8+ and CD4+ T cells were reported to display substantial breadth after vaccination.

The treatment: about 20 received Ad26.COV2.S at low or high dose, single or two shots; five or six received placebo; per-sample allocation not given. Samples analyzed were those drawn on day 63 after the first vaccine or placebo injection. The origin of this receptor is a person aged 18-65 years who received the Ad26.COV2.S COVID-19 vaccine or a placebo. This material consisted of peripheral blood, taken in a trial of Ad26.COV2.S vaccine versus placebo. The J gene is TRBJ2-7, the V gene TRBV21-1. TRBV21-1 is flagged as a pseudogene. The CDR3 protein is CASSKGLLSGPPTQPWEQYF. The CDR3 DNA follows: TGTGCCAGCAGCAAAGGTCTTCTATCCGGGCCTCCGACGCAACCGTGGGAGCAGTACTTC.